Ten or more counts support the clone carrying this T cell receptor (beta chain). The antigen remains undetermined. This specimen comes from a study of Graves' ophthalmopathy and Graves' hyperthyroidism. The length of the CDR3 is 15 residues. Germline assignment: CDR1 LNHDA and CDR2 SQIVND (reference sequence). V lost 6 bases to trimming and J lost 0 bases, with 12 bases between them. Findings of the study overall: Separation of ophthalmopathy from stable hyperthyroidism was achieved by a 13-signature model, at approximately 90% sensitivity and under 82% specificity. With a specificity of 72.22% and a sensitivity of more than 65%, the model predicted ophthalmopathy progression.

RNA transcripts were the template, and TCR beta CDR3 regions were amplified from them. In the first round, RT-PCR was carried out with HTBI primers, and a multiplex PCR formed the second round. In TCRdb, the multiplex PCR reads were re-called with MiXCR into one record per CDR3 protein. In the table there are hundreds of thousands of distinct CDR3 sequences, 22% of which are singletons. Hyperthyroidism cases were recent diagnoses of under 2 months' duration in people aged 18 to 65. Physicians reached a diagnosis by relying on clinical symptoms, serum thyroxine, TRAb, thyroid ultrasound and orbital computed tomography.

The specimen sequenced was peripheral blood. The chain employs TRBV19 and TRBJ1-5, with D unclear. The clonotype was recovered from a woman younger than 35 with stable Graves' hyperthyroidism. Some clones in this sample may be carry-over from other donors' samples. The CDR3 coding sequence is TGTGCCAGTAGAGAGCGGACGGATAGCAATCAGCCCCAGCATTTT. It codes for CASRERTDSNQPQHF. Full variable domain (outside the CDR3, taken from reference TRBV19 and TRBJ1-5): DGGITQSPKYLFRKEGQNVTLSCEQNLNHDAMYWYRQDPGQGLRLIYYSQIVNDFQKGDIAEGYSVSREKKESFPLTVTSAQKNPTAFYLCASRERTDSNQPQHFGDGTRLSIL.